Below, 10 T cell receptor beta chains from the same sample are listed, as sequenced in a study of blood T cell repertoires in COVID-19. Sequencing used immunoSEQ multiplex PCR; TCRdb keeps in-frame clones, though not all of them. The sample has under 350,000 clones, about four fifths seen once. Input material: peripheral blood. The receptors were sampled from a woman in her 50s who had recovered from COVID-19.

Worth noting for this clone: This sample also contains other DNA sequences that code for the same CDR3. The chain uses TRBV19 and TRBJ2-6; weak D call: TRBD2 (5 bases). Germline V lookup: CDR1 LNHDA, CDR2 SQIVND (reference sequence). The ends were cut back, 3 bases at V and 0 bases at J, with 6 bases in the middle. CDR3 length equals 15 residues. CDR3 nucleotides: TGTGCCAGTAGTATCGGAGGCTCTGGGGCCAACGTCCTGACTTTC. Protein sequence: CASSIGGSGANVLTF.

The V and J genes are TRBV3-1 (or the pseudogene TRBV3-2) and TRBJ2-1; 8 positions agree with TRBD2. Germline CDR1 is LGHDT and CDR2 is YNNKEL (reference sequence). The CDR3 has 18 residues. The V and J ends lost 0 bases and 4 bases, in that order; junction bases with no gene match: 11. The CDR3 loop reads CASSQEPWKAGDYNEQFF. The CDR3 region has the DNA TGTGCCAGCAGCCAAGAGCCGTGGAAAGCGGGAGATTACAATGAGCAGTTCTTC.

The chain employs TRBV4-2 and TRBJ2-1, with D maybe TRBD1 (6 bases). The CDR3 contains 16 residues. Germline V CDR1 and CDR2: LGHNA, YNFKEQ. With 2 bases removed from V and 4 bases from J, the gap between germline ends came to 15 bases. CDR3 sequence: CASSQTRGGRYNEQFF. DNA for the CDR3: TGTGCCAGCAGCCAAACCCGTGGGGGCCGGTACAATGAGCAGTTCTTC.

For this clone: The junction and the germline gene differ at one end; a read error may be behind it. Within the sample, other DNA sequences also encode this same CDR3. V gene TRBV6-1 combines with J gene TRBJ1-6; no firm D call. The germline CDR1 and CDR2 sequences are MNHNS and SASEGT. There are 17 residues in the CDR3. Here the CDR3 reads CASSEVHTKIYNSPLHF. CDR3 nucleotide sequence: TGTGCCAGCAGTGAAGTGCACACTAAAATCTATAATTCACCTCTCCACTTT.

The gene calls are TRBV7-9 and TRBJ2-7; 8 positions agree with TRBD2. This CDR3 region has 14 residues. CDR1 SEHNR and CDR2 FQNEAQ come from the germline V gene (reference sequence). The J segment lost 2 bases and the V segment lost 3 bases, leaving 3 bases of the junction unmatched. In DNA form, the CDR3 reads TGTGCCAGCAGCTTCGCGGGAGGTCCCTACGAGCAGTACTTC. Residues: CASSFAGGPYEQYF.

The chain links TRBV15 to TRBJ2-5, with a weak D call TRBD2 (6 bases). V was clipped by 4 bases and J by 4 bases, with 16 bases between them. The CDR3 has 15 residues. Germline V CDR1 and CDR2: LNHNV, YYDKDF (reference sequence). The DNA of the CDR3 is TGTGCCACCAGCACACCCCCCGGGACTCGAGAGACCCAGTACTTC. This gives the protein CATSTPPGTRETQYF.

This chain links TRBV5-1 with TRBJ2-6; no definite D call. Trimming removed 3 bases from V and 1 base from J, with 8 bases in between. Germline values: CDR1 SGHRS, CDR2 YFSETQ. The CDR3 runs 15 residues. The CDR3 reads CASSYDSSGANVLTF. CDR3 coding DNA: TGCGCCAGCAGCTATGACTCATCTGGGGCCAACGTCCTGACTTTC.

The CDR3 sequence: CASSQVVYLGTGRETQYF. The CDR3 coding sequence is TGTGCCAGCAGCCAAGTCGTTTATCTCGGGACCGGGAGGGAGACCCAGTACTTC. This sequence joins TRBV14 and TRBJ2-5; TRBD2 aligns across 7 bases. V shed 1 base, J shed 5 bases, and the junction held 16 bases outside the gene matches. The CDR3 runs 18 residues. Germline V gene lookup returns CDR1 SGHDN and CDR2 FVKESK.

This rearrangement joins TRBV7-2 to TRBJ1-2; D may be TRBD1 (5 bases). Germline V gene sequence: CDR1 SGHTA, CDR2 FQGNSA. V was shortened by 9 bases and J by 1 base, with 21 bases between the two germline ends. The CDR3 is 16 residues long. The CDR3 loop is CASSLGGSTNNYGYTF. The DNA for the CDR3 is TGTGCCAGTTCTCTGGGGGGTAGTACAAATAACTATGGCTACACCTTC.

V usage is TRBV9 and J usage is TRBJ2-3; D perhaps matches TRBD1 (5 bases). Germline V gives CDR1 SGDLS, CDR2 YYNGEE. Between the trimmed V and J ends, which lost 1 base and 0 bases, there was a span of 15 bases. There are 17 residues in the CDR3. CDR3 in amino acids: CASSVRDRYTSTDTQYF. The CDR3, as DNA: TGTGCCAGCAGCGTAAGAGACAGATACACTAGCACAGATACGCAGTATTTT.